The 16 T cell receptor beta chains given below trace back to one sample, sequenced in a study of control samples from healthy donors and cancer patients (dated by TCRdb to the early 2020s). Libraries were constructed by the immunoSEQ multiplex PCR assay. TCRdb carries this immuneACCESS record with in-frame sequences only. Its versions omit some clonotypes, under half of them owing to an unresolved V gene in the studies checked, with the rest unexplained. A total of 150,000 to 200,000 clones appear in this sample, around 94% of them only once. The ten largest clonotypes hold around 1.5% of the sample. Sample: blood. The receptors come from a man aged 25 to 40 in good health.

V gene TRBV7-2 combines with J gene TRBJ1-6, with 8 nucleotides matching TRBD1. The CDR3 is made up of 14 amino acids. The germline V gene has CDR1 SGHTA and CDR2 FQGNSA. The V gene end was trimmed by 8 bases and the J gene end by 5 bases; junction bases not matched to a gene: 5. CDR3 DNA: TGTGCCAGCGTTACAGGGGGGGATAATTCACCCCTCCACTTT. Translation: CASVTGGDNSPLHF.

The V and J genes are TRBV5-5 and TRBJ2-1; 9 bases match TRBD2. J was trimmed by 8 bases and V by 4 bases; bases with no gene match: 7. The CDR3 has 14 residues. Germline CDR1 SGHKS, CDR2 YYEKEE (reference sequence). The CDR3 protein is CASSTSGTSYEQFF. CDR3 bases: TGTGCCAGCAGCACCTCCGGGACTAGCTATGAGCAGTTCTTC.

This chain uses TRBV7-8 with TRBJ2-1; tentative D call: TRBD1 (5 bases). V lost 5 bases and J lost 4, with 9 bases in between. Per the germline V gene, CDR1 is SGHVS and CDR2 is FQNEAQ. The CDR3 extends over 13 amino acids. The CDR3: CASSQQVYNEQFF. The CDR3 region has the DNA TGTGCCAGCAGCCAACAGGTTTACAATGAGCAGTTCTTC.

The rearrangement links TRBV19 to TRBJ1-2; maybe TRBD1 (5 bases). There are 11 residues in the CDR3. Trimming left V 1 base short and J 12 bases short, with 9 bases between. The germline V gene encodes CDR1 LNHDA and CDR2 SQIVND (reference sequence). The CDR3 DNA follows: TGTGCCAGTAGTATAGGACGGGACCACACCTTC. It is translated as CASSIGRDHTF.

In nucleotides, the CDR3 is TGTGCCAGCAGCTCCCTTCTTGGAAGGCGAACTGAAGCTTTCTTT. Amino acid sequence: CASSSLLGRRTEAFF. J is TRBJ1-1 and V is TRBV11-2, with unresolved D. The CDR3 extends over 15 amino acids. In germline, CDR1 is SGHAT, CDR2 FQNNGV. V gave up 4 bases and J gave up 5 bases, with 17 bases separating them.

This clone was found once. The chain links TRBV2 to TRBJ1-4, with D maybe TRBD1 (6 bases). The germline gives CDR1 SNHLY, CDR2 FYNNEI. This CDR3 has 16 amino acids. The V and J ends lost 4 bases and 8 bases respectively, with 20 bases between them. CDR3 amino acids: CASSAGTSKRGEKLFF. The CDR3 region has the DNA TGTGCCAGCAGTGCCGGGACCTCCAAAAGGGGGGAAAAACTGTTTTTT.

This clone was found once. The chain employs TRBV5-1 and TRBJ2-5, with D perhaps matching TRBD1 (5 bases). The germline V and J ends were trimmed by 6 bases and 2 bases, with 11 bases remaining between them. The CDR3 sequence is 13 residues long. Germline assignment: CDR1 SGHRS and CDR2 YFSETQ. The CDR3 coding sequence is TGCGCCAGCACACCAGGGTGGCAAGAGACCCAGTACTTC. As protein: CASTPGWQETQYF.

The chain uses TRBV5-1 and TRBJ2-5, with 11 bases matching TRBD1. CDR3 length: 15 residues. V dropped 2 bases and J dropped 5; count of bases not matched to a gene: 5. Germline loops: CDR1 SGHRS, CDR2 YFSETQ. CDR3 in DNA: TGCGCCAGCAGCTTCGGGACAGGGGGGCAGGAGACCCAGTACTTC. Protein sequence: CASSFGTGGQETQYF.

This clone was observed a single time. The CDR3 spells CASSEGGGQETQYF. The DNA for the CDR3 is TGCGCCAGCAGCGAGGGAGGGGGGCAAGAGACCCAGTACTTC. The chain recombines TRBV5-1 with TRBJ2-5, with D possibly TRBD2 on 7 matching bases. V lost 4 bases, J lost 2 bases, and 12 bases lay in between. Germline V gene lookup returns CDR1 SGHRS and CDR2 YFSETQ. The CDR3 has 14 residues.

The chain recombines TRBV7-9 with TRBJ1-2; 10 bases line up with TRBD1. Germline trimming cut 5 bases from V and 3 bases from J; bases unmatched to any gene: 9. The CDR3 contains 16 residues. The germline gives CDR1 SEHNR, CDR2 FQNEAQ (reference sequence). The CDR3 loop is CASSPHPGTGDYGYTF. The CDR3 coding sequence is TGTGCCAGCAGCCCCCACCCCGGGACAGGGGACTATGGCTACACCTTC.

This chain links TRBV4-2 with TRBJ2-5; D gene unclear. V lost 3 bases to trimming and J lost 0 bases, with 17 bases between them. CDR1 LGHNA and CDR2 YNFKEQ come from the germline V gene. CDR3 size: 17 residues. CDR3 protein: CASSQFPPRGHQETQYF. The CDR3 bases are TGTGCCAGCAGCCAGTTTCCTCCGCGAGGCCACCAAGAGACCCAGTACTTC.

The chain employs TRBV15 and TRBJ2-5; 7 bases fit TRBD1. Per the germline V gene, CDR1 is LNHNV and CDR2 is YYDKDF (reference sequence). The junction had 21 bases not matched to a gene; V was cut back by 3 bases and J by 2 bases. The CDR3 runs 20 residues. The CDR3 DNA sequence: TGTGCCACCAGCAGTCAACCTTCCCTTAAAATTTCGGGACAGCAAGAGACCCAGTACTTC. The encoded protein is CATSSQPSLKISGQQETQYF.

The chain combines TRBV3-1 (or the pseudogene TRBV3-2) with TRBJ1-3; D is unresolved. Germline CDR1 and CDR2: LGHDT and YNNKEL (reference sequence). The CDR3 runs 13 residues. Trimming took off 4 bases at V and 1 base at J, with 5 bases between the two ends. The DNA for the CDR3 is TGTGCCAGCAGCCTACAGTCTGGAAACACCATATATTTT. Translated, it gives CASSLQSGNTIYF.

This clone has just a few counts. The chain joins TRBV6-5 to TRBJ1-2; 7 bases are a match to TRBD1. V dropped 5 bases and J dropped 2; count of bases not matched to a gene: 2. Germline lookup yields CDR1 MNHEY and CDR2 SVGAGI. There are 13 residues in the CDR3. CDR3 coding DNA: TGTGCCAGCAGTACGGGACAGAACTATGGCTACACCTTC. Translation gives CASSTGQNYGYTF.

CDR3 DNA: TGTGCCAGCCGGCGGAGGGGGTTCTCGGCTAACTATGGCTACACCTTC. Translated: CASRRRGFSANYGYTF. V is TRBV5-6 and J is TRBJ1-2, with D perhaps matching TRBD1 (6 bases). Per the germline V gene, CDR1 is SGHDT and CDR2 is YYEEEE. Trimming shortened V by 7 bases and J by 0 bases, and 19 bases separated the two germline ends. CDR3 length: 16 residues.

This clone was detected a few times. This chain connects TRBV6-1 to TRBJ2-1; 7 nucleotides match TRBD2. Germline CDR1 reads MNHNS; CDR2 reads SASEGT. This CDR3 contains 15 residues. With 7 bases clipped from V and 8 bases from J, the junction kept 14 bases outside the gene matches. The CDR3 DNA reads TGTGCCAGCACCTTTTTAGGACTAGTACAGGATGAGCAGTTCTTC. Translation gives CASTFLGLVQDEQFF.